This T cell receptor beta chain was documented in a study of OX40 agonist ivuxolimab in advanced cancers. Study background: The study gave patients intravenous ivuxolimab at 0.01 to 10 mg/kg every 2 weeks.

Sequencing was performed with immunoSEQ multiplex PCR; in TCRdb, only in-frame clones are kept and a portion is missing. In the table there are more than 60,000 clones, about 85% of which are singletons. CDR1 and CDR2 from the germline V gene are SGHTA and FQGNSA. Trimming took 0 bases from V and 0 from J, leaving 9 bases between them. The CDR3 is made up of 15 amino acids. This clone was found a few times. The J gene is TRBJ2-7, the V gene TRBV7-2; tentative D call: TRBD1 (5 bases). Material: CD4+ or CD8+ T cells sorted from blood, obtained in a trial of the OX40 agonist ivuxolimab. This receptor was identified in an adult with an advanced solid tumor such as melanoma, head and neck, liver or kidney cancer. CDR3 protein: CASSLAGPSSYEQYF. The CDR3 nucleotides are TGTGCCAGCAGCTTAGCGGGGCCAAGCTCCTACGAGCAGTACTTC.